This is a list of T cell receptor beta chains from one sample in a study of response to subunit inactivated influenza vaccine. TCRdb called the RT-PCR reads again in MiXCR, with one record for every CDR3 protein. The sample has around 580,000 distinct CDR3 sequences, about 12% seen once. The sample in question was PBMCs from blood, obtained on the day of vaccination. The receptors originated from a man aged 45-65 years who received an inactivated influenza vaccine. Both conserved end residues are part of each CDR3. The D gene is left open where the match is weak. For some rows the clone size is stated as once, few or many, or as a class when expanded; others skip it.

TRBJ2-3,TRBV7-6,.,.,CASSLEWTDTQYF,TGTGCCAGCAGCTTAGAGTGGACAGATACGCAGTATTTT
TRBJ1-6,TRBV4-1,.,.,CASSQVRGANSPLHF,TGCGCCAGCAGCCAAGTTAGGGGGGCAAATTCACCCCTCCACTTT
TRBJ2-1,TRBV3-1,.,.,CASSQVGRGLSSYNEQFF,TGTGCCAGCAGCCAAGTTGGGAGGGGGCTGAGCTCCTACAATGAGCAGTTCTTC
TRBJ2-1,TRBV3-1,few,.,CASSQVGPQGEQFF,TGTGCCAGCAGCCAAGTGGGACCTCAAGGTGAGCAGTTCTTC
TRBJ2-3,TRBV6-2/TRBV6-3,.,.,CAGTLSAPRGDTQYF,TGTGCCGGCACACTATCGGCGCCTCGTGGAGATACGCAGTATTTT
TRBJ2-2,TRBV19,many,.,CASSIKTGSLSTGELFF,TGTGCCAGTAGTATCAAAACCGGGAGCTTAAGCACCGGGGAGCTGTTTTTT
TRBJ2-1,TRBV7-3,.,.,CASSPTLPDQQFF,TGTGCCAGCAGCCCGACCCTCCCGGATCAGCAGTTCTTC
TRBJ2-3,TRBV5-1,many,TRBD2,CASSPGTSDDTQYF,TGCGCCAGCAGTCCCGGGACTAGCGATGATACGCAGTATTTT
TRBJ2-7,TRBV7-2,few,.,CASSRGYSYEQYF,TGTGCCAGCAGCAGGGGGTACTCCTACGAGCAGTACTTC
TRBJ2-1,TRBV7-9,.,.,CASSQDGLRGEQFF,TGTGCCAGCAGTCAAGACGGGCTCCGGGGAGAGCAGTTCTTC
TRBJ2-4,TRBV6-5,.,TRBD1,CASEKGANIQYF,TGTGCCAGTGAAAAGGGGGCCAACATTCAGTACTTC
TRBJ2-1,TRBV4-1,.,.,CASSRPGIHNEQFF,TGCGCCAGCAGCCGACCCGGGATCCACAATGAGCAGTTCTTC
TRBJ2-2,TRBV10-3,few,.,CAIRGPTDTGELFF,TGTGCCATCCGGGGCCCCACCGACACCGGGGAGCTGTTTTTT
TRBJ2-5,TRBV5-4,.,TRBD2,CASSPTSGSPIETQYF,TGTGCCAGCAGCCCTACTAGCGGGAGTCCGATAGAGACCCAGTACTTC
TRBJ1-2,TRBV29-1,few,.,CSVEDRGRGYGYTF,TGCAGCGTTGAAGATAGGGGACGTGGATATGGCTACACCTTC
TRBJ2-3,TRBV7-2,.,TRBD1,CASSRGRGRVNTQYF,TGTGCCAGCAGCCGAGGCAGGGGGCGCGTAAATACGCAGTATTTT
TRBJ2-2,TRBV5-1,few,.,CASSFLRENTGELFF,TGCGCCAGCAGCTTTCTCAGAGAAAACACCGGGGAGCTGTTTTTT
TRBJ2-5,TRBV20-1,.,TRBD2,CSARVRLAGGQETQYF,TGCAGTGCTAGGGTCCGGCTAGCGGGGGGCCAAGAGACCCAGTACTTC
TRBJ2-1,TRBV24-1,many,.,CATSTGYYNEQFF,TGTGCCACCAGTACAGGTTACTACAATGAGCAGTTCTTC
TRBJ2-1,TRBV28,many,.,CASSLRGGSYNEQFF,TGTGCCAGCAGTTTACGAGGTGGCTCCTACAATGAGCAGTTCTTC
TRBJ2-1,TRBV3-1,.,.,CASSQDAGAPSSYNEQFF,TGTGCCAGCAGCCAAGATGCGGGGGCCCCGAGCTCCTACAATGAGCAGTTCTTC
TRBJ2-1,TRBV6-2/TRBV6-3,many,.,CASSYLGTENEQFF,TGTGCCAGCAGTTATCTCGGGACGGAGAATGAGCAGTTCTTC